The 30 T cell receptor beta chains below all came from one sample that was sequenced in a study of CD8 T cells in Susac syndrome. The RNA, about 0.5 to 1 ug, was put through reverse transcription using random hexamers. TCRdb processed the immunoSEQ multiplex PCR reads anew with MiXCR; each CDR3 protein has one entry. The sample holds under 200,000 distinct CDR3 sequences, under 95% seen once. The sequenced sample was CD4+ T cells from PBMCs. These receptors originate from a human donor in good health.

The CDR3 nucleotides are TGTGCCAGCAGACCGGAGGGAGGGGAGCAGTACTTC. Amino acid sequence: CASRPEGGEQYF. This sequence joins TRBV16 and TRBJ2-7, with 7 bases that match TRBD2. CDR3 length equals 12 residues. V lost 6 bases to trimming and J lost 7 bases; unmatched junction nucleotides: 6. Germline CDR1 and CDR2: KGHSY and FQNENV.

V is TRBV28 and J is TRBJ2-7; 15 nucleotides match TRBD2. Germline V gene lookup returns CDR1 MDHEN and CDR2 SYDVKM. V lost 4 bases, J lost 0 bases, and 4 bases stayed unmatched. The CDR3 is 17 amino acids. The CDR3 here is CASSSGTSGRISYEQYF. CDR3 bases: TGTGCCAGCAGTTCCGGGACTAGCGGGAGGATCTCCTACGAGCAGTACTTC.

The chain links TRBV20-1 to TRBJ1-5; 8 nucleotides agree with TRBD1. The V gene's germline CDR1 is DFQATT and CDR2 SNEGSKA (reference sequence). CDR3 size: 17 residues. V gave up 4 bases and J gave up 5 bases; unmatched junction bases: 16. The DNA for the CDR3 is TGCAGTGCTACCTTACTCTCTACAGGGGGTGGGGATCAGCCCCAGCATTTT. Its protein product is CSATLLSTGGGDQPQHF.

This clonotype was found once. V gene TRBV29-1 combines with J gene TRBJ1-2; perhaps TRBD1 as D (5 bases). The CDR3 has 15 amino acids. V was clipped by 6 bases and J by 4 bases, with 21 bases between them. Germline V gene data show CDR1 as SQVTM and CDR2 as ANQGSEA. This chain's CDR3 is CSVTMGVSYLYGYTF. The CDR3 DNA follows: TGCAGCGTAACGATGGGGGTATCTTATCTCTATGGCTACACCTTC.

The V gene is TRBV20-1, the J gene TRBJ2-2; the match to TRBD2 covers 11 bases. The CDR3 is 14 residues long. Unmatched junction bases numbered 1, after V lost 6 bases and J lost 1 base. Germline-derived CDR1 and CDR2 are DFQATT and SNEGSKA (reference sequence). In DNA form, the CDR3 reads TGCAGTGCCCTAGCGGGGGGGAACACCGGGGAGCTGTTTTTT. Protein: CSALAGGNTGELFF.

V gene TRBV2 combines with J gene TRBJ2-7; D is possibly TRBD1 (6 bases). Germline V gene data show CDR1 as SNHLY and CDR2 as FYNNEI. The V end lost 3 bases, the J end lost 3 bases, and 15 bases lay between the germline ends. CDR3 size: 15 residues. The CDR3 region is CASSDEWAQGYEQYF. The CDR3 nucleotides read TGTGCCAGCAGTGATGAGTGGGCACAGGGCTACGAGCAGTACTTC.

The CDR3 coding sequence is TGTGCCAGCAGTTTTTTGATAGACTATGGCTACACCTTC. This codes for CASSFLIDYGYTF. The V call is TRBV28, the J call TRBJ1-2; D is undetermined. This CDR3 contains 13 residues. The V gene lost 3 bases and the J gene lost 3 bases, with 8 bases spanning the gap. Germline-derived CDR1 and CDR2 are MDHEN and SYDVKM.

CDR3 protein: CASSWDGGAKNIQYF. Written as DNA, the CDR3 is TGTGCCAGCAGTTGGGACGGTGGGGCCAAAAACATTCAGTACTTC. The chain has TRBV6-1 and TRBJ2-4; D could derive from TRBD1 or TRBD2 (5 bases each). Germline V gene sequence: CDR1 MNHNS, CDR2 SASEGT. V was clipped by 5 bases and J by 1 base, with 12 bases between them. CDR3 length: 15 amino acids.

This chain uses TRBV25-1 with TRBJ2-1; 10 nucleotides align to TRBD2. The V and J ends lost 3 bases and 2 bases, in that order; junction bases with no gene match: 4. The length of the CDR3 is 16 residues. Germline loops: CDR1 MGHDK, CDR2 SYGVNS. The CDR3 reads CASSDRAGGAYNEQFF. CDR3 nucleotide sequence: TGTGCCAGCAGTGATCGAGCGGGAGGGGCCTACAATGAGCAGTTCTTC.

V is TRBV11-2 and J is TRBJ2-5; D not certain. V dropped 0 bases and J dropped 0 bases, with 8 bases sitting between them. The CDR3 consists of 15 residues. Looked up from germline, CDR1 is SGHAT and CDR2 is FQNNGV. The CDR3 DNA is TGTGCCAGCAGCTTAGAATCCCCGTACCAAGAGACCCAGTACTTC. This codes for CASSLESPYQETQYF.

The J gene is TRBJ2-6, the V gene TRBV5-1, with D unresolved. Trimming removed 4 bases at V and 2 bases at J, with 7 bases between. Germline V CDR1 and CDR2: SGHRS, YFSETQ. The CDR3 extends over 14 amino acids. The CDR3: CASSPRPGANVLTF. For the CDR3, the DNA is TGCGCCAGCAGCCCGCGCCCTGGGGCCAACGTCCTGACTTTC.

The chain links TRBV7-2 to TRBJ1-2; D ambiguous. V was pared by 3 bases and J by 5 bases, with 10 bases between. CDR3 size: 13 residues. Per the germline V gene, CDR1 is SGHTA and CDR2 is FQGNSA. The CDR3 sequence is CASSLDSIYGYTF. The CDR3 DNA follows: TGTGCCAGCAGCTTGGACTCGATATATGGCTACACCTTC. The complete variable domain, with remaining parts taken from reference TRBV7-2 and TRBJ1-2, reads GAGVSQSPSNKVTEKGKDVELRCDPISGHTALYWYRQSLGQGLEFLIYFQGNSAPDKSGLPSDRFSAERTGGSVSTLTIQRTQQEDSAVYLCASSLDSIYGYTFGSGTRLTVV.

The chain is built from TRBV5-1 and TRBJ2-3; tentatively, D is TRBD1 or TRBD2 (5 bases each). V was cut by 2 bases and J by 2 bases, with 15 bases left in between. The CDR3 extends over 16 amino acids. Per germline, CDR1 SGHRS and CDR2 YFSETQ. The CDR3 protein is CASSFLPEGLTDTQYF. CDR3 bases: TGCGCCAGCAGCTTTCTGCCTGAGGGGCTCACAGATACGCAGTATTTT. Based on the CDR3 plus reference TRBV5-1 and TRBJ2-3, the full variable domain is KAGVTQTPRYLIKTRGQQVTLSCSPISGHRSVSWYQQTPGQGLQFLFEYFSETQRNKGNFPGRFSGRQFSNSRSEMNVSTLELGDSALYLCASSFLPEGLTDTQYFGPGTRLTVL.

J is TRBJ2-1 and V is TRBV20-1; the D is unclear. The CDR3 spans 12 residues. V was shortened by 6 bases and J by 3 bases, with 9 bases between the two germline ends. The germline V gene has CDR1 DFQATT and CDR2 SNEGSKA (reference sequence). CDR3 region: CSAATLYNEQFF. CDR3 sequence (DNA): TGCAGTGCCGCGACTCTCTACAATGAGCAGTTCTTC.

The genes are TRBV20-1 and TRBJ2-2; the D gene is possibly TRBD2 (6 bases). The germline V and J ends were trimmed by 2 bases and 5 bases, with 15 bases remaining between them. The CDR3 consists of 15 residues. Germline CDR1 is DFQATT and CDR2 is SNEGSKA (reference sequence). The CDR3 DNA follows: TGCAGTGCTAGACACTCCGGGAGTTGGACCGGGGAGCTGTTTTTT. Its translation is CSARHSGSWTGELFF.

This chain joins TRBV18 and TRBJ2-1; 8 nucleotides align to TRBD1. Germline CDR1 and CDR2: KGHSH and LQKENI. Losses at the gene ends were 8 bases for V and 7 bases for J; bases not matched to a gene: 7. CDR3 length: 13 residues. CDR3 in amino acids: CASLRQGSNEQFF. CDR3 nucleotides: TGTGCCAGCCTCCGACAGGGGAGTAATGAGCAGTTCTTC.

This clonotype turned up a few times. The chain couples TRBV7-9 to TRBJ2-7; possible D gene TRBD2, 6 bases. The CDR3 covers 15 residues. The V gene's germline CDR1 is SEHNR and CDR2 FQNEAQ (reference sequence). V shed 5 bases and J shed 5 bases, with 19 bases lying between them. Here the CDR3 reads CASSLQGLSNNEQYF. The CDR3 nucleotides are TGTGCCAGCAGCCTTCAGGGACTTTCTAACAACGAGCAGTACTTC.

This clonotype showed up just once. V and J are TRBV20-1 and TRBJ1-1; D gene uncertain. Germline CDR1 reads DFQATT; CDR2 reads SNEGSKA (reference sequence). This CDR3 is 15 amino acids long. The ends were cut back, 1 base at V and 4 bases at J, with 16 bases in the middle. DNA of the CDR3: TGCAGTGCTAGAGCCTACGGAAGTTACCGCACTGAAGCTTTCTTT. It is translated as CSARAYGSYRTEAFF.

The chain joins TRBV7-2 to TRBJ1-5; TRBD1 agrees at 7 bases. The CDR3 has 15 residues. V trimming: 1 base; J trimming: 5 bases; junction bases outside the gene matches: 5. The germline CDR1 and CDR2 sequences are SGHTA and FQGNSA. The CDR3 DNA reads TGTGCCAGCAGCTTAGGTGGGACAGACGATCAGCCCCAGCATTTT. Protein sequence: CASSLGGTDDQPQHF.

This rearrangement joins TRBV30 to TRBJ2-5; 11 bases line up with TRBD1. The V segment lost 1 base and the J segment 5 bases; nucleotides outside the gene matches: 3. Per the germline V gene, CDR1 is GTSNPN and CDR2 is SVGIG (reference sequence). This CDR3 is built from 14 residues. The CDR3 here is CAWSGTGGPETQYF. For the CDR3, the DNA is TGTGCCTGGAGTGGGACAGGGGGCCCGGAGACCCAGTACTTC. Supplemented by reference TRBV30 and TRBJ2-5, the full variable domain reads SQTIHQWPATLVQPVGSPLSLECTVEGTSNPNLYWYRQAAGRGLQLLFYSVGIGQISSEVPQNLSASRPQDRQFILSSKKLLLSDSGFYLCAWSGTGGPETQYFGPGTRLLVL.

CDR3 region: CASSQDLDYYNEQFF. DNA for the CDR3: TGTGCCAGCAGCCAAGATCTCGACTACTACAATGAGCAGTTCTTC. V gene TRBV14 combines with J gene TRBJ2-1, with a tentative D call TRBD2 (5 bases). Trimming took 0 bases from V and 3 from J, leaving 9 bases between them. The CDR3 covers 15 residues. CDR1 and CDR2 (germline): SGHDN, FVKESK. The complete variable domain, with remaining parts taken from reference TRBV14 and TRBJ2-1, reads EAGVTQFPSHSVIEKGQTVTLRCDPISGHDNLYWYRRVMGKEIKFLLHFVKESKQDESGMPNNRFLAERTGGTYSTLKVQPAELEDSGVYFCASSQDLDYYNEQFFGPGTRLTVL.

This clonotype was detected a few times. Here the CDR3 reads CASSLAGTEHYEQYF. CDR3 coding DNA: TGTGCCAGCAGCTTAGCCGGGACGGAACACTACGAGCAGTACTTC. The rearrangement links TRBV7-6 to TRBJ2-7; D might be TRBD1 or TRBD2, each matching 5 bases. The CDR3 extends over 15 amino acids. Trimming left V 0 bases short and J 3 bases short, with 12 bases between. CDR1 SGHVS and CDR2 FNYEAQ come from the germline V gene.

The rearrangement links TRBV20-1 to TRBJ2-7, with D uncertain. Germline V gene lookup returns CDR1 DFQATT and CDR2 SNEGSKA (reference sequence). Trimming removed 2 bases at V and 3 bases at J, with 8 bases between. There are 12 residues in the CDR3. As DNA, the CDR3 is TGCAGTGCTAGAAGCAGGCTCTACGAGCAGTACTTC. This gives the protein CSARSRLYEQYF.

V usage is TRBV30 and J usage is TRBJ1-3; maybe TRBD1 (5 bases). Germline V gives CDR1 GTSNPN, CDR2 SVGIG (reference sequence). Deletions cut 6 bases from V and 0 bases from J, with 18 bases between. CDR3 length: 16 residues. CDR3 coding DNA: TGTGCCTGCGATAGGGGTTCTCAATCCTCTGGAAACACCATATATTTT. Its protein product is CACDRGSQSSGNTIYF.

The chain uses TRBV6-6 and TRBJ2-2, with a possible D match to TRBD1 (6 bases). The CDR3 extends over 14 amino acids. Germline CDR1 MNHNY, CDR2 SVGAGI (reference sequence). Trimming took off 3 bases at V and 9 bases at J, with 14 bases between the two ends. CDR3 protein: CASSYYREARELFF. The CDR3 region has the DNA TGTGCCAGCAGTTATTACAGGGAAGCCAGGGAGCTGTTTTTT.

The rearrangement links TRBV5-1 to TRBJ2-1; 10 nucleotides line up with TRBD2. The trim removed 4 bases at V and 9 bases at J, leaving 7 bases unmatched. The CDR3 runs 14 residues. CDR1 and CDR2 (germline): SGHRS, YFSETQ. The CDR3 sequence: CASSPSTSGREQFF. DNA for the CDR3: TGCGCCAGCAGCCCATCGACTAGCGGGCGTGAGCAGTTCTTC.

This chain links TRBV20-1 with TRBJ2-5; the D is unclear. Germline lookup yields CDR1 DFQATT and CDR2 SNEGSKA (reference sequence). With 3 bases removed from V and 2 bases from J, the gap between germline ends came to 4 bases. The CDR3 totals 11 residues. The CDR3 DNA sequence: TGCAGTGCTAGTCGGCAAGAGACCCAGTACTTC. It translates to CSASRQETQYF.

J is TRBJ2-5 and V is TRBV28, with 7 bases matching TRBD1. This CDR3 is built from 15 residues. CDR1 and CDR2 from the germline V gene are MDHEN and SYDVKM. Trimming took 4 bases from V and 4 from J; bases not matched to a gene: 9. CDR3 protein: CASSSTGKVGETQYF. Written as DNA, the CDR3 is TGTGCCAGCAGTTCGACAGGGAAGGTCGGAGAGACCCAGTACTTC.

The chain recombines TRBV3-1 with TRBJ1-1; no reliable D call. This CDR3 region has 12 residues. The V gene's germline CDR1 is LGHDT and CDR2 YNNKEL (reference sequence). Trimming shortened V by 4 bases and J by 8 bases, and 11 bases separated the two germline ends. The CDR3 DNA is TGTGCCAGCAGCCGACGAGAGGGCGAAGCTTTCTTT. Its protein is CASSRREGEAFF.

V gene TRBV18 combines with J gene TRBJ1-5; D is ambiguous. The V and J ends lost 3 bases and 6 bases respectively, with 6 bases between them. CDR1 KGHSH and CDR2 LQKENI come from the germline V gene. The CDR3 is 12 residues long. The CDR3 protein is CASSPAGQPQHF. CDR3 in DNA: TGTGCCAGCTCACCCGCAGGTCAGCCCCAGCATTTT. The full variable domain, in which reference TRBV18 and TRBJ1-5 provide the parts outside the CDR3, is NAGVMQNPRHLVRRRGQEARLRCSPMKGHSHVYWYRQLPEEGLKFMVYLQKENIIDESGMPKERFSAEFPKEGPSILRIQQVVRGDSAAYFCASSPAGQPQHFGDGTRLSIL.